This T cell receptor beta chain was identified in a study of beta chain features in type 1 diabetes. General study points: It was possible that PCR favored shorter templates, equally so in patients and controls. In comparison with healthy donors, patients had naive, central memory and Treg TCRB repertoires that appeared more similar. When Type 1 diabetes patients were examined, their TCRB CDR3s proved moderately but significantly shorter in all four CD4+ subsets.

Expressed TCRB transcripts got sequenced, as all isolated RNA was reverse transcribed. Clones were read by immunoSEQ multiplex PCR, and TCRdb kept only the in-frame ones, dropping some. Here the sample spans approximately 730,000 clones, around 15% being singletons. Turning to this clone: Its antigen is unknown.

Researchers reported sorting CD4+ naive, central memory, regulatory and stem cell-like memory cells via CD45RO/CCR7/CD25/CD127/CD95/CD27. Sequenced material: naive CD4+ T cells from blood. The receptor comes from a young man with type 1 diabetes.

CDR3 DNA: TGTGCCAGCAGCTTAGGCGCGGGGACCGGGGAGCTGTTTTTT. Translation: CASSLGAGTGELFF. J is TRBJ2-2 and V is TRBV7-9, with D maybe TRBD2 (6 bases). Germline V lookup: CDR1 SEHNR, CDR2 FQNEAQ (reference sequence). V was shortened by 1 base and J by 5 bases, with 8 bases between the two germline ends. The CDR3 loop spans 14 amino acids.